This note documents a single T cell receptor beta chain sequence. Antigen specificity is unknown. CDR1 and CDR2 (germline): MDHEN, SYDVKM. Trimming at V came to 6 bases and at J to 3 bases, leaving 9 bases not matched to a gene. The CDR3 spans 17 residues. The PCR made use of 60 Vbeta and 13 Jbeta primers. TCRdb's copy holds only in-frame clones and misses some; the assay was immunoSEQ multiplex PCR. The sample holds around 150,000 clones, more than 75% seen once. The sample belongs to a study of cytomegalovirus exposure and HLA in healthy donors. Regarding the study as a whole: Overall, around 150 TCR beta chains were annotated as cytomegalovirus-associated. In vitro work confirmed that a few CMV-associated chains recognize CMV antigens.

This chain uses TRBV28 with TRBJ2-6; 9 positions agree with TRBD1. This receptor was taken from a male donor in good health and CMV-seronegative. What was sequenced was PBMCs. CDR3 region: CASRGPGTGNGANVLTF. In DNA form, the CDR3 reads TGTGCCAGCAGGGGTCCCGGGACAGGGAATGGGGCCAACGTCCTGACTTTC.